These T cell receptor beta chains were read from a single sample in a study of CD8+CD57+ T cells in acquired aplastic anemia. TCRdb independently ran MiXCR on the reads; one entry per CDR3 protein. This sample yields 150,000 to 200,000 distinct CDR3 sequences, of which about 47% are seen a single time; approximately 2.9% belongs to the top ten. The material sequenced was sorted CD4+, CD8+, or CD8+CD57+ T cells (not recorded which) from PBMCs. The receptors here all came from a human donor in good health. CDR3s include the opening cysteine and the closing phenylalanine or tryptophan. The order of the fields is V gene, J gene, D gene, CDR3 length, clone size, CDR3 DNA, CDR3 protein. D genes are given only for firm matches. Expanded clones are given a class, and other clones once, few, many or no size at all.

>TRBV9|TRBJ1-6|.|12|.
TGTGCCAGCAGACAGGGTGGGTCACCCCTCCACTTT
CASRQGGSPLHF
>TRBV5-1|TRBJ1-1|.|12|.
TGCGCCAGCAGCGTTGACGGTCAATCAGCTTTCTTT
CASSVDGQSAFF
>TRBV2|TRBJ2-3|TRBD2|13|.
TGTGCCGGGGCCCTAGCGGTCACAGATACGCAGTATTTT
CAGALAVTDTQYF
>TRBV9|TRBJ2-5|.|12|many
TGTGCCAGCAGCGTAGAGACACTTCTTACCTCGTTC
CASSVETLLTSF
>TRBV5-4|TRBJ1-2|.|13|many
TGTGCCAGCAGCCCACGTGGGGACTATGGCTACACCTTC
CASSPRGDYGYTF
>TRBV12-3/TRBV12-4|TRBJ2-1|TRBD1|14|few
TGTGCCAGCACTAGGGGGCTTTCCTACAATGAGCAGTTCTTC
CASTRGLSYNEQFF
>TRBV29-1|TRBJ1-1|.|11|.
TGCAGCGTCATGAGACAGAACGAAGCTTTCTTT
CSVMRQNEAFF
>TRBV5-1|TRBJ1-2|.|12|many
TGCGCCAGCAAGGATCGGGAGGATGGCTACACCTTC
CASKDREDGYTF
>TRBV20-1|TRBJ2-7|TRBD2|20|many
TGCAGTGCTAGCCCCCCCCGGGGACAGGGACTAGCGGGAGGACGGAACGAGCAGTACTTC
CSASPPRGQGLAGGRNEQYF
>TRBV24-1|TRBJ2-7|.|14|.
TGTGCCACCAGTGATTTGGATAGACCTTACGATCAGTACTTC
CATSDLDRPYDQYF
>TRBV15|TRBJ2-1|TRBD1|17|large
TGTGCCACCAGCAGCTCCAGGTCGGGACAGGGGTTGAATGAGCAGTTCTTC
CATSSSRSGQGLNEQFF
>TRBV25-1|TRBJ2-5|.|15|.
TGTGCCAGCAGTGAATTGGGACAGCGGGAAGAGACCCAGTACTTC
CASSELGQREETQYF
>TRBV2|TRBJ2-7|.|14|.
TGTGCCAGCAGCCGGGAGAAGGGAAGCTACGAGCAGTACTTC
CASSREKGSYEQYF
>TRBV5-1|TRBJ1-2|TRBD1|13|.
TGCGCCAGCAGCTTGGACAGGGGGGTTGGCTACACCTTC
CASSLDRGVGYTF
>TRBV7-9|TRBJ2-6|TRBD2|18|many
TGTGCCAGCAGCTCGGGACTAGCGGACTCCTCTGGGGCCAACGTCCTGACTTTC
CASSSGLADSSGANVLTF
>TRBV15|TRBJ1-2|.|12|few
TGTGCCATCAGCAGGGTAGGGTATGGCTACACCTTC
CAISRVGYGYTF
>TRBV19|TRBJ2-7|.|15|many
TGTGCCAGTAGTGGGGGAAGCGGTTTCTCCTACGAGCAGTACTTC
CASSGGSGFSYEQYF
>TRBV2|TRBJ1-2|TRBD1|15|.
TGTGCCAGCATCCACCGGGACAGCCCCAACTATGGCTACACCTTC
CASIHRDSPNYGYTF
>TRBV7-2|TRBJ2-2|TRBD1|17|many
TGTGCCAGCAGCCAGAAAGGCAGGGGGCCTGACACCGGGGAGCTGTTTTTT
CASSQKGRGPDTGELFF
>TRBV29-1|TRBJ1-2|.|13|.
TGCAGCGTTGACGGCAGGGAAGGCTATGGCTACACCTTC
CSVDGREGYGYTF
>TRBV20-1|TRBJ1-1|TRBD1|13|few
TGCAGTGCCTTACAGGGGGCGAACACTGAAGCTTTCTTT
CSALQGANTEAFF
>TRBV11-3|TRBJ2-3|.|14|many
TGTGCCAGCAGCTTCAAGGGCAGCACAGATACGCAGTATTTT
CASSFKGSTDTQYF
>TRBV6-1|TRBJ2-3|.|14|.
TGTGCCAGCAAGATGGAACTTAACGCAGATACGCAGTATTTT
CASKMELNADTQYF
>TRBV27|TRBJ2-1|.|14|once
TGTGCCAGCAGTTTAGTTGCAACCTACAATGAGCAGTTCTTC
CASSLVATYNEQFF
>TRBV7-8|TRBJ2-1|.|13|.
TGTGCCAGCAGCTTAGAGGGGCGGAATGAGCAGTTCTTC
CASSLEGRNEQFF
>TRBV19|TRBJ2-1|.|14|.
TGTGCCAGTAGTATCCAAGGAGGCGTGAATGAGCAGTTCTTC
CASSIQGGVNEQFF
>TRBV7-6|TRBJ2-3|.|14|.
TGTGCCAGCAGCTTAACCCGACGCACAGATACGCAGTATTTT
CASSLTRRTDTQYF
>TRBV29-1|TRBJ2-7|TRBD1|13|.
TGCAGCGCCACAGCCGGGACAGGGACCGAGCAGTACTTC
CSATAGTGTEQYF
>TRBV24-1|TRBJ2-2|.|13|many
TGTGCCACCAGTAGTACAGGGATCGGGGAGCTGTTTTTT
CATSSTGIGELFF
>TRBV29-1|TRBJ2-5|TRBD1|15|once
TGCAGCGTCACCCCCGGGACAGGGATTGGAGAGACCCAGTACTTC
CSVTPGTGIGETQYF
>TRBV7-2|TRBJ2-7|.|11|many
TGTGCCAGCAGCTTCTCCTACGAGCAGTACTTC
CASSFSYEQYF
>TRBV24-1|TRBJ2-1|TRBD2|15|.
TGTGCCACCAGTGCTTCAGCGGGAGACTACAATGAGCAGTTCTTC
CATSASAGDYNEQFF
>TRBV11-1|TRBJ2-7|TRBD1|15|.
TGTGCCAGCAGCTTAGGTTCAGGGGGACCCTACGAGCAGTACTTC
CASSLGSGGPYEQYF
>TRBV20-1|TRBJ2-3|.|13|few
TGCAGTGCTGGACTACCTAGCACAGATACGCAGTATTTT
CSAGLPSTDTQYF
>TRBV2|TRBJ2-7|.|14|many
TGTGCCAGCAGTAGGGACCTCGTCTCCTACGAGCAGTACTTC
CASSRDLVSYEQYF
>TRBV6-1|TRBJ1-2|TRBD1|15|few
TGTGCCAGCAGTGATCCGGGACAGGGGAACTATGGCTACACCTTC
CASSDPGQGNYGYTF
>TRBV9|TRBJ1-3|.|14|many
TGTGCCAGCAGCGTCGACCGCACTGGAAACACCATATATTTT
CASSVDRTGNTIYF
>TRBV7-2|TRBJ2-7|TRBD2|14|.
TGTGCCACTCTAGCGGGAGGCCCCCCCTACGAGCAGTACTTC
CATLAGGPPYEQYF
>TRBV5-1|TRBJ2-1|TRBD2|18|few
TGCGCCAGCAGCCCCGGACTAGCGGGATTGCTTTACTACAATGAGCAGTTCTTC
CASSPGLAGLLYYNEQFF
>TRBV18|TRBJ2-3|.|14|few
TGTGCCAGCTCACCCCAAGGGATCACAGATACGCAGTATTTT
CASSPQGITDTQYF
>TRBV7-9|TRBJ2-2|.|15|once
TGTGCCAGCAGCTATACAGGGATTGACACCGGGGAGCTGTTTTTT
CASSYTGIDTGELFF
>TRBV20-1|TRBJ1-4|.|9|.
TGCAGGATGAGGGAAAAACTGTTTTTT
CRMREKLFF
>TRBV25-1|TRBJ2-1|.|15|.
TGTGCCAGCAGTGAATCTAGAGATATCGACAATGAGCAGTTCTTC
CASSESRDIDNEQFF
>TRBV24-1|TRBJ2-2|.|15|many
TGTGCCACCAGTGACCCTGGACGGAACACCGGGGAGCTGTTTTTT
CATSDPGRNTGELFF
>TRBV11-1|TRBJ2-3|TRBD2|17|.
TGTGCCAGCAGCCTTAGACTAGCGGGAGTCTCCCCAGATACGCAGCGTTTT
CASSLRLAGVSPDTQRF
>TRBV2|TRBJ1-1|.|11|many
TGTGCCAGCAGTCGTCAAATGGAGGCTTTCTTT
CASSRQMEAFF
>TRBV7-3|TRBJ2-1|TRBD2|16|many
TGTGCCAGCAGCTCCTCCCGGCTAGCGGGGTCAAATGAGCAGTTCTTC
CASSSSRLAGSNEQFF
>TRBV2|TRBJ2-2|.|13|.
TGTGCCAGCACGGTTACTCGTCCCGGGGAGCTGTTTTTT
CASTVTRPGELFF
>TRBV20-1|TRBJ2-1|.|13|.
TGCAGTGCTAGCCAGGGGTTCTACAATGAGCAGTTCTTC
CSASQGFYNEQFF
>TRBV7-9|TRBJ2-3|.|15|many
TGTGCCAGCAGCTCCTGGGGAGGGGGGAGAGATACGCAGTATTTT
CASSSWGGGRDTQYF
>TRBV14|TRBJ2-7|.|14|.
TGTGCCAGCAGCCAAGATCTTTGGGCGAACGAGCAGTACTTC
CASSQDLWANEQYF
>TRBV2|TRBJ1-1|TRBD1|13|.
TGTGCCAGCGTGGGGACAGCATCCACTGAAGCTTTCTTT
CASVGTASTEAFF
>TRBV29-1|TRBJ1-1|.|10|many
TGCAGCGTAGTTGGCACTGAAGCTTTCTTT
CSVVGTEAFF
>TRBV20-1|TRBJ2-7|TRBD2|13|many
TGCAGTGCTAGACTAGCGGGAGGACTCGAGCAGTACTTC
CSARLAGGLEQYF
>TRBV2|TRBJ1-2|.|13|.
TGCGCCAGCAGCGTCAATACTAACTATGGCTACACCTTC
CASSVNTNYGYTF